This T cell receptor (beta chain) is from a study of follicular helper T cells after annual influenza vaccination. The CDR3 contains 11 residues. The germline V gene has CDR1 KGHSH and CDR2 LQKENI. V lost 4 bases to trimming and J lost 3 bases, with 4 bases between them. Time point specified: 2015-2016 season, 7 days after influenza vaccination. Sequencing of TCRB used Survey level resolution. Some clones are missing from TCRdb's copy, which holds only in-frame ones; the method was immunoSEQ multiplex PCR. The sample carries 6,000 to 7,000 clones, around nine tenths recorded once. The chain is built from TRBV18 and TRBJ2-7; no clear D gene. The sequencing used CXCR5+ CD38- circulating T follicular helper cells from blood, collected 7 days after influenza vaccination. Subset denoted: circulating Tfh, non-naive CD4+CXCR5+PD-1+ (ICOS+CD38+ or ICOS-CD38-). This clonotype was sampled from an adult who received the influenza vaccine. The CDR3, as DNA: TGTGCCAGCTCACGGGACTACGAGCAGTACTTC. This translates into CASSRDYEQYF.